A single T cell receptor beta chain is shown here with its context. The data were obtained in a study of control samples from healthy donors and cancer patients. Produced via immunoSEQ multiplex PCR; TCRdb's table is partial and in-frame only. Of roughly 180,000 clones listed, around 95% were seen once; the top ten hold 4.1%. This sequence originates from a woman aged 55-69 years in good health. The specimen was blood.

The CDR3: CASARQGGRTEAFF. CDR3 sequence (DNA): TGTGCCAGCGCGAGACAGGGAGGTAGGACTGAAGCTTTCTTT. This chain uses TRBV7-2 with TRBJ1-1, with 7 bases that match TRBD1. This CDR3 has 14 residues. The V and J ends lost 8 bases and 5 bases, in that order; junction bases with no gene match: 11. CDR1 is SGHTA, CDR2 FQGNSA, per germline.